This record looks at one TCR beta chain sequence and its context. Produced via immunoSEQ multiplex PCR; TCRdb's table is partial and in-frame only. The sample lists hundreds of thousands of clones, about 96% occurring once. The data are from a study of shared clonotypes between healthy human individuals. CD45RO negativity and positive selection for CCR7 defined naive CD8 cells, a population that excluded terminally differentiated effector memory CD45RA+ cells. Sequencing was done on a sample of naive CD8+ T cells sorted from blood. This TCR derives from a woman between 25 and 40 years old in good health.

CDR3 bases: TGTGCCAGCAGCCCTCCCCTTACCAGTGAAGCTTTCTTT. This gives the protein CASSPPLTSEAFF. The rearrangement joins TRBV7-9 to TRBJ1-1, with no clear D. The CDR3 has 13 amino acids. Germline V gene data show CDR1 as SEHNR and CDR2 as FQNEAQ (reference sequence). Trimming pared 5 bases from V and 7 bases from J, leaving 14 bases between.